Each of the 14 T cell receptor beta chains below was sequenced from the same sample in a study of T cells in Graves' hyperthyroidism and ophthalmopathy. Amplified regions were TCR beta CDR3 sequences from RNA transcripts. A first-round RT-PCR of the TCR CDR3 used the HTBI primer set. MiXCR, run by TCRdb on the multiplex PCR reads, gives a single entry per CDR3 protein. The table lists over 350,000 distinct CDR3 sequences, approximately 17% of them singletons. Sequencing was carried out using blood. The receptors were gathered from a man in his late teens or twenties with Graves' ophthalmopathy.

This clonotype was observed many times. The V gene is TRBV12-3 or TRBV12-4, the J gene TRBJ1-5; D might be TRBD1 (5 bases). Trimming removed 6 bases at V and 0 bases at J, with 9 bases between. The CDR3 sequence is 14 residues long. CDR3 nucleotides: TGTGCCAGCAGGCTGACAGATAGCAATCAGCCCCAGCATTTT. It is translated as CASRLTDSNQPQHF.

V usage is TRBV2 and J usage is TRBJ1-4; D is unclear. Trimming removed 2 bases from V and 7 bases from J, with 14 bases in between. This CDR3 spans 15 amino acids. CDR1 SNHLY and CDR2 FYNNEI come from the germline V gene. The CDR3, as DNA: TGTGCCAGCAGTGAATGGGCAGGCGATGGTGAAAAACTGTTTTTT. Its translation: CASSEWAGDGEKLFF.

The rearrangement uses TRBV20-1 and TRBJ1-4; a weak D match, TRBD1 (5 bases). Germline CDR1 DFQATT, CDR2 SNEGSKA (reference sequence). This CDR3 comprises 13 residues. The V end was cut by 5 bases, the J end by 4 bases, with 11 bases between. The CDR3 bases are TGCAGTGCTGAGGGACGGCTTAATGAAAAACTGTTTTTT. Its translation is CSAEGRLNEKLFF.

The table lists this clonotype with many counts. This chain connects TRBV12-3 or TRBV12-4 to TRBJ1-1, with D possibly TRBD1 on 5 matching bases. The ends were cut back, 6 bases at V and 2 bases at J, with 16 bases in the middle. The CDR3 is made up of 15 amino acids. The CDR3 coding sequence is TGTGCCAGCAGGCTACTTGACACAGGAAACACTGAAGCTTTCTTT. As protein: CASRLLDTGNTEAFF.

This clonotype came up many times. J is TRBJ1-4 and V is TRBV11-2; 8 nucleotides align to TRBD1. Germline trimming cut 8 bases from V and 6 bases from J; bases unmatched to any gene: 8. The CDR3 spans 14 residues. Germline V lookup: CDR1 SGHAT, CDR2 FQNNGV. The CDR3, as DNA: TGTGCCAGCGGCGACGGACAGGGCCATGAAAAACTGTTTTTT. Translated: CASGDGQGHEKLFF.

This clonotype was recorded at least ten times. The chain employs TRBV6-1 and TRBJ2-5; 8 nucleotides match TRBD2. With V trimmed by 5 bases and J by 6 bases, 8 bases remained unmatched. This CDR3 region has 14 residues. Germline V CDR1 and CDR2: MNHNS, SASEGT. Here the CDR3 reads CASSPPGGRKTQYF. CDR3 DNA sequence: TGTGCCAGCAGTCCCCCGGGGGGGAGGAAGACCCAGTACTTC.

On this clonotype itself: This CDR3 fails to terminate in the conserved phenylalanine or tryptophan, so it likely reflects a read error. The chain is built from TRBV28 and TRBJ2-7, with 11 bases aligning to TRBD1. The germline gives CDR1 MDHEN, CDR2 SYDVKM. The CDR3 sequence is 15 residues long. The V gene end was trimmed by 4 bases and the J gene end by 0 bases; junction bases not matched to a gene: 2. The CDR3 nucleotides are TGTGCCAGCAGTTGGGACAGGGGGAGCTCCTACGAGCAGTACCTC. Protein sequence: CASSWDRGSSYEQYL.

The chain joins TRBV20-1 to TRBJ1-1, with 10 bases matching TRBD1. Germline lookup yields CDR1 DFQATT and CDR2 SNEGSKA (reference sequence). The junction had 2 bases not matched to a gene; V was cut back by 5 bases and J by 5 bases. This CDR3 comprises 12 residues. CDR3: CSAGTGETEAFF. The CDR3, as DNA: TGCAGTGCTGGGACAGGGGAAACTGAAGCTTTCTTT.

This clonotype was seen ten or more times. The CDR3 DNA reads TGTGCCAGCAGCCCGTCCCGGGACAGGGGGCAAACCGGGGAGCTGTTTTTT. It is translated as CASSPSRDRGQTGELFF. The V and J genes are TRBV7-3 and TRBJ2-2, with 12 bases identical to TRBD1. Germline CDR1 is SGHTA and CDR2 is FQGTGA. V gave up 5 bases and J gave up 5 bases; unmatched junction bases: 9. The CDR3 covers 17 residues.

In this sample, this clonotype turned up many times. This rearrangement joins TRBV28 to TRBJ2-7, with a tentative D call TRBD1 (5 bases). V lost 3 bases, J lost 6 bases, and 18 bases lay in between. The CDR3 runs 15 residues. The germline V gene encodes CDR1 MDHEN and CDR2 SYDVKM. The CDR3 protein is CASSLGAQGRPEQYF. For the CDR3, the DNA is TGTGCCAGCAGTTTGGGTGCGCAGGGTCGTCCCGAGCAGTACTTC.

The chain employs TRBV6-9 and TRBJ2-3; 9 bases are shared with TRBD1. This CDR3 has 14 residues. Germline V gene lookup returns CDR1 MNHGY and CDR2 SVAAGI. V lost 4 bases, J lost 2 bases, and 1 base stayed unmatched. In DNA form, the CDR3 reads TGTGCCAGCAGTTCACAGGGGGCCACAGATACGCAGTATTTT. Translation: CASSSQGATDTQYF.

This clonotype came up a few times. The chain has TRBV11-2 and TRBJ1-2, with D possibly matching TRBD1 (6 bases). V shed 5 bases and J shed 4 bases, with 14 bases lying between them. Germline V lookup: CDR1 SGHAT, CDR2 FQNNGV. The CDR3 extends over 14 amino acids. In nucleotides, the CDR3 is TGTGCCAGCAGCAACAGACAGGCCCTCTATGGCTACACCTTC. This encodes CASSNRQALYGYTF.

V and J are TRBV18 and TRBJ2-7; D perhaps matches TRBD2 (6 bases). Germline V gene data show CDR1 as KGHSH and CDR2 as LQKENI. This CDR3 has 13 amino acids. V gave up 1 base and J gave up 6 bases, with 10 bases separating them. CDR3 residues: CASSPRRDGEQYF. CDR3 DNA sequence: TGTGCCAGCTCACCACGGAGGGACGGCGAGCAGTACTTC.

A word on this clonotype: Just one base apart from a much larger clone, this may be a read error. The chain is built from TRBV27 and TRBJ2-2, with TRBD2 matching 12 bases. The germline gives CDR1 MNHEY, CDR2 SMNVEV (reference sequence). This CDR3 comprises 18 residues. The CDR3 loop reads CAISSRTSGALNTGELFF. The CDR3 DNA sequence: TGTGCCATCAGTAGTCGGACTAGCGGGGCCCTTAACACCGGGGAGCTGTTTTTT.